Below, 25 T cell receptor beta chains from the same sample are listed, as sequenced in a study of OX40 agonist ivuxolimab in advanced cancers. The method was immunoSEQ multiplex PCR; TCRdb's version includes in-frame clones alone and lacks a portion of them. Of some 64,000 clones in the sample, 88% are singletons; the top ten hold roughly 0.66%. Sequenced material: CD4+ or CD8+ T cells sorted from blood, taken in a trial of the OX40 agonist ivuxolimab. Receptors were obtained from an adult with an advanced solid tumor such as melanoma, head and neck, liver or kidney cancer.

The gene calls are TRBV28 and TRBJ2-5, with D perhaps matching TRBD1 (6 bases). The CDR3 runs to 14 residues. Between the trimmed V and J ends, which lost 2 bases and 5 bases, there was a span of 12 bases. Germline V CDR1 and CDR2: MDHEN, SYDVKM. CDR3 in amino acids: CASSLAGVWETQYF. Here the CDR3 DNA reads TGTGCCAGCAGTTTAGCAGGGGTCTGGGAGACCCAGTACTTC.

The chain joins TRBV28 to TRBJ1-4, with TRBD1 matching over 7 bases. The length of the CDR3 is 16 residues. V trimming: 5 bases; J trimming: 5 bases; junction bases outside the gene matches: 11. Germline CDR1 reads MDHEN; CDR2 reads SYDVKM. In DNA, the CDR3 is TGTGCCAGCAGTGCCCCCCCGGGACAGAGAAATGAAAAACTGTTTTTT. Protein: CASSAPPGQRNEKLFF.

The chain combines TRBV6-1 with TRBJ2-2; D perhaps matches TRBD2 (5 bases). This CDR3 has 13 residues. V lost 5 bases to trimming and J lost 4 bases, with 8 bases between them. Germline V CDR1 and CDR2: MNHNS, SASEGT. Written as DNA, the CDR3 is TGTGCCAGCAGTAGGACTGTCACCGGGGAGCTGTTTTTT. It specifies CASSRTVTGELFF.

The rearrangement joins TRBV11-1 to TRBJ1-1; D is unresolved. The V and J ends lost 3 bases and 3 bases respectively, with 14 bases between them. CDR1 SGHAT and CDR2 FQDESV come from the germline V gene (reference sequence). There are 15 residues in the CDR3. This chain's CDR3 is CASSFSWAQYTEAFF. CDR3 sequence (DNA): TGTGCCAGCAGCTTCTCCTGGGCACAGTACACTGAAGCTTTCTTT.

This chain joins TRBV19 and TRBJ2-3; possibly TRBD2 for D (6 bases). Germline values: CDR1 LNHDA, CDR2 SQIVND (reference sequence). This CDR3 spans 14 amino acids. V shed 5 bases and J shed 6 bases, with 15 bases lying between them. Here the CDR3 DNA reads TGTGCCAGTAGTCCTCCGCGTCGGGGGGATACGCAGTATTTT. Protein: CASSPPRRGDTQYF.

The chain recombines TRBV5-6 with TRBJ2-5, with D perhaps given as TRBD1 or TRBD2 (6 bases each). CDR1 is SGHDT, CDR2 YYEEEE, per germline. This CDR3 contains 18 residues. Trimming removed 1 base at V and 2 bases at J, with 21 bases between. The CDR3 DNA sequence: TGTGCCAGCAGCTTGTCAGGGGCCGGGGGCTTGGGGCAAGAGACCCAGTACTTC. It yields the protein CASSLSGAGGLGQETQYF.

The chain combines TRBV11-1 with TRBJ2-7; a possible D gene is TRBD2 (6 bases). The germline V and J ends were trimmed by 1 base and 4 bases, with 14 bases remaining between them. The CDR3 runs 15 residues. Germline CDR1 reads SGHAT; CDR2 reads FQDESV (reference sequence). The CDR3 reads CASSLGGGVFYEQYF. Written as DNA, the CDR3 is TGTGCCAGCAGCTTAGGAGGAGGGGTTTTTTACGAGCAGTACTTC. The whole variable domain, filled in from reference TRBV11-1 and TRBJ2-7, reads EAEVAQSPRYKITEKSQAVAFWCDPISGHATLYWYRQILGQGPELLVQFQDESVVDDSQLPKDRFSAERLKGVDSTLKIQPAELGDSAMYLCASSLGGGVFYEQYFGPGTRLTVT.

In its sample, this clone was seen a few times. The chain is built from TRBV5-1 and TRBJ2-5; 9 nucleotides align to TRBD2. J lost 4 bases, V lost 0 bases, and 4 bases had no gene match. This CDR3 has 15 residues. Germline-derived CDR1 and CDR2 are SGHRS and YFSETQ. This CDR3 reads CASSLGAGGGETQYF. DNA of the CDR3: TGCGCCAGCAGCTTGGGTGCGGGAGGGGGAGAGACCCAGTACTTC.

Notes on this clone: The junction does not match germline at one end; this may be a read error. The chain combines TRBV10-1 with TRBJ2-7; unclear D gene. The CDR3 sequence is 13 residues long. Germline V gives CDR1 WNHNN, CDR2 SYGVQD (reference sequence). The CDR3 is CASSPALSYERYF. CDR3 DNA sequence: TGCGCCAGCAGCCCGGCTTTGTCCTACGAGCGGTACTTC.

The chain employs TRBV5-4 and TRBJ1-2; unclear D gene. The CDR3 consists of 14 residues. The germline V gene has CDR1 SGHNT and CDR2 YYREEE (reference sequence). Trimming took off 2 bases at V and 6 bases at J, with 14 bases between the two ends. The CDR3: CASSFRDFYNGYTF. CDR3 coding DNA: TGTGCCAGCAGCTTTCGGGATTTTTATAATGGCTACACCTTC.

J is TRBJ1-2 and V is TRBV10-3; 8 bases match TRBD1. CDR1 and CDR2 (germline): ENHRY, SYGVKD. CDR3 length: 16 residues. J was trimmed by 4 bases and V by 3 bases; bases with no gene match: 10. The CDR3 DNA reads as TGTGCCATCAGTGACAGCCGGACAGGGCAGTTCTATGGCTACACCTTC. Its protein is CAISDSRTGQFYGYTF.

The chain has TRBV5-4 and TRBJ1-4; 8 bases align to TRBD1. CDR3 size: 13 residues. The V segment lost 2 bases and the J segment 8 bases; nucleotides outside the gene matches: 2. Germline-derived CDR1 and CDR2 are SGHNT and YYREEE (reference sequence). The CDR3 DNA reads TGTGCCAGCAGCTTAACAGGGGGAGAAAAACTGTTTTTT. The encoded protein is CASSLTGGEKLFF. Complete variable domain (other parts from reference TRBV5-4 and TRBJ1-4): ETGVTQSPTHLIKTRGQQVTLRCSSQSGHNTVSWYQQALGQGPQFIFQYYREEENGRGNFPPRFSGLQFPNYSSELNVNALELDDSALYLCASSLTGGEKLFFGSGTQLSVL.

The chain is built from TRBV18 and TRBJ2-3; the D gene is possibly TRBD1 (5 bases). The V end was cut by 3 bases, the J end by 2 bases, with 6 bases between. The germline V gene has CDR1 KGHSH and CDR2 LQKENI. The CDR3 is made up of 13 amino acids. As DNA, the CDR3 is TGTGCCAGCTCACCTGGGGCCACAGATACGCAGTATTTT. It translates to CASSPGATDTQYF.

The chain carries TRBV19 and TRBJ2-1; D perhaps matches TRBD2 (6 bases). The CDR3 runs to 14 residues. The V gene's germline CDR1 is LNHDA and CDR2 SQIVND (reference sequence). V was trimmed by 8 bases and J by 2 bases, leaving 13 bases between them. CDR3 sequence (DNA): TGTGCCAGTTCGGGACTGGGCCCCTACAATGAGCAGTTCTTC. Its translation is CASSGLGPYNEQFF.

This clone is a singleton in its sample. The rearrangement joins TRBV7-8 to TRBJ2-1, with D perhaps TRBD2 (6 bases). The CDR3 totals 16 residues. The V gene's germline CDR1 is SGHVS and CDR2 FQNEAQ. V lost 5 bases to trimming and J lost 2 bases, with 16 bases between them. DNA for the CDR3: TGTGCCAGCAGCCTCGTAGCGGAGCCGACCTACAATGAGCAGTTCTTC. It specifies CASSLVAEPTYNEQFF.

CDR3 DNA sequence: TGTGCCAGCAGCTTAGAGCAGGGCCCCTACGAGCAGTACTTC. This codes for CASSLEQGPYEQYF. This chain links TRBV11-1 with TRBJ2-7; TRBD1 is a possible D gene (5 bases). The V gene's germline CDR1 is SGHAT and CDR2 FQDESV (reference sequence). The CDR3 length is 14 residues. The V end was cut by 1 base, the J end by 2 bases, with 9 bases between.

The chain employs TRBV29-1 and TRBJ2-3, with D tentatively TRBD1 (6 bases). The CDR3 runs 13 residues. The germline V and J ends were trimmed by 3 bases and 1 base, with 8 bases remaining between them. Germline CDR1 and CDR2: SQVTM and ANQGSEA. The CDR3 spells CSVDPGGTDTQYF. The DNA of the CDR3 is TGCAGCGTTGACCCAGGGGGCACAGATACGCAGTATTTT.

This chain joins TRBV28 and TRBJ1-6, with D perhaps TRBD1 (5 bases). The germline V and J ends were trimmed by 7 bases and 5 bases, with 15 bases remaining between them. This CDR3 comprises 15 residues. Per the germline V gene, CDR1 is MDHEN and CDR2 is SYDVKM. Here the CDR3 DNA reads TGTGCCAGCATCTTCCGAGGGGTAGATAATTCACCCCTCCACTTT. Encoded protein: CASIFRGVDNSPLHF.

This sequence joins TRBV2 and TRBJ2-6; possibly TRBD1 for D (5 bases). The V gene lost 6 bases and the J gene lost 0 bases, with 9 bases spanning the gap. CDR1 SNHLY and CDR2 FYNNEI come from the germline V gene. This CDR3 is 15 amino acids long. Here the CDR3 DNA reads TGTGCCAGCAGCAGGGATGTCTCTGGGGCCAACGTCCTGACTTTC. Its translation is CASSRDVSGANVLTF.

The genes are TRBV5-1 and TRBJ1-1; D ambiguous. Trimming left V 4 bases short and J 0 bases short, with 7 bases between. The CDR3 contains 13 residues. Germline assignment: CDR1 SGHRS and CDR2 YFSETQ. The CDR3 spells CASSGLLNTEAFF. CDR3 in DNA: TGCGCCAGCAGCGGCCTACTGAACACTGAAGCTTTCTTT.

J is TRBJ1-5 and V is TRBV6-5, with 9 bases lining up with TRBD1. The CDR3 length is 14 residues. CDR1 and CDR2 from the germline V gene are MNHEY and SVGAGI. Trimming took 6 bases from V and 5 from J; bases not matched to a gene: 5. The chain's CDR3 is CASRSTGGYQPQHF. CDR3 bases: TGTGCCAGCAGATCAACAGGGGGCTATCAGCCCCAGCATTTT.

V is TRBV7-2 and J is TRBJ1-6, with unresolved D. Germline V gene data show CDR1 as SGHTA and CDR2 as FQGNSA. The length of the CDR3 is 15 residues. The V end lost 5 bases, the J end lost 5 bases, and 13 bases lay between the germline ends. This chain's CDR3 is CASSPRAEDNSPLHF. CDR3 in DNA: TGTGCCAGCAGCCCACGGGCGGAAGATAATTCACCCCTCCACTTT.

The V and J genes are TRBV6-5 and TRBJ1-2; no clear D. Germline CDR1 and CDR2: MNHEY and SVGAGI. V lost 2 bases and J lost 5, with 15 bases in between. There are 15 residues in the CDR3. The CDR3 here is CASSYRAQRGYGYTF. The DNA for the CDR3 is TGTGCCAGCAGTTACAGGGCCCAACGAGGGTATGGCTACACCTTC.

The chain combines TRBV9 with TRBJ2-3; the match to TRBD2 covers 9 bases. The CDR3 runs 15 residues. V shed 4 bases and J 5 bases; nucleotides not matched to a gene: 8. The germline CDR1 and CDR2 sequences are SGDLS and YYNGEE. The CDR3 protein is CASSSPGLAIDTQYF. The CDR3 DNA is TGTGCCAGCAGCTCTCCGGGACTAGCTATAGATACGCAGTATTTT.

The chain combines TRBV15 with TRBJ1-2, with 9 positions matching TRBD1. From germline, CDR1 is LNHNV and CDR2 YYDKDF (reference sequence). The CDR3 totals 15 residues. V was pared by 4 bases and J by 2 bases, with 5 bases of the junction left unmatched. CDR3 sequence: CATSTPTGGNYGYTF. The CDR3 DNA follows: TGTGCCACCAGCACCCCGACAGGGGGGAACTATGGCTACACCTTC.